This T cell receptor (beta chain) was sequenced in a study of cytomegalovirus exposure and HLA in healthy donors (dated by TCRdb to about 2017). Looking at the study overall: An earlier analysis of about 560 of the donors reported under 300 Gb of sequence data and 117 million unique TCR beta sequences obtained from about 180 million T cells. High-throughput TCR immunosequencing, statistical association of individual TCRs with disease status, and machine learning were combined to predict cytomegalovirus infection status. A separate validation cohort of over 95 different subjects was used in addition to the roughly 620-subject first cohort. Alongside the repertoire data, information on donor age, sex, ethnicity and CMV serostatus was compiled. The T cell repertoires of under 750 subjects were profiled by immunosequencing and related to cytomegalovirus serostatus. A later genetic analysis used genome-wide SNP genotypes for about three fifths of the 666 donors, treating that subset as a discovery cohort. In the later analysis, no new phenotypic data were used to find candidate immune exposures; instead, reliance was placed on TCR beta sequences and their occurrence across donors. Class I and class II HLA loci were covered by the typing at four-digit resolution. An early release covering around 630 HLA-typed donors comprised about 300 gigabases of sequencing data and around 85 million unique TCR sequences. Typing coverage varied by locus: about 629-640 donors for A, B, C, DRB1 and DQB1; more than 500 for DQA1; about 570 for DPA1; roughly 450 for DPB1. Four to six DR-DQ haplotypes were handled as single units for association and clustering, since linkage in the cohort was strong. Among 300 to 450 genotyped donors of the cohort, an average of approximately 250,000 unique TCR beta nucleotide sequences were sequenced per donor, roughly 20% of them non-productive. Among the roughly 380 genotyped donors, under 90% belonged to the genetic ancestry cluster associated with self-reported Caucasian donors. An earlier analysis of some 500 of the donors applied high-throughput TCR beta sequencing to assess whether each TCR beta V gene segment acted as functional or pseudogenic. The study was designed to test whether signatures of past pathogen exposure could be identified by cataloging public T cell receptors. In a later analysis, previously published TCR beta repertoires from some 640 donors were re-analyzed and high-resolution HLA genotyping was added so that TCR occurrence patterns could be studied. Every discovery cohort repertoire had been produced on one sequencing platform.

Library construction relied on the immunoSEQ multiplex PCR assay. The multiplex PCR relied on a mix of 60 forward primers for TCR Vbeta segments and 13 reverse primers for TCR Jbeta segments. Amplification of the CDR3 region of rearranged TCR beta genes was performed with a multiplex PCR assay on genomic DNA. Amplified TCR beta libraries were sequenced as 87-base-pair reads on the Illumina HiSeq System. The authors processed their data as follows. A later analysis counted 75 million to 100 million unique TCR beta chains across the 600 to 850 repertoires, and 9.5 million to 11 million of these chains were shared by at least two donors. Raw reads were error-corrected and collapsed into unique sequences with a nearest-neighbor algorithm that merged closely related sequences to remove PCR and sequencing errors. To assign V, D and J gene segments, CDR3 sequences were aligned to IMGT reference sequences. For a sequence to be retained, a match of at least six nucleotides to both a V gene segment and a J gene segment was required. A rearrangement counted as productive if the CDR3 had no stop codons and remained in frame with V and J, and every other rearrangement counted as non-productive. CDR3 was defined according to IMGT convention as the region running from the second conserved V-encoded cysteine to the conserved J-encoded phenylalanine. In an earlier analysis of roughly 580 of the donors, sequences lacking an unambiguous match to a single V gene segment were excluded. In an earlier analysis of 587 of the donors, V segments were called functional above 56.7% productive rearrangements and were called segregating when the between-donor standard deviation exceeded 5%. A statistical classification framework was developed to diagnose cytomegalovirus status using the catalog of TCR beta chain sequences. In a later analysis, V and J genes were assigned by comparing TCR nucleotide sequences against IMGT/GENE-DB human TR gene sequences. In a later analysis, CDR3 sequences and most-parsimonious VDJ recombination scenarios were assigned using the TCRdist pipeline. In a later analysis, each TCR beta chain was defined by its CDR3 amino acid sequence together with its V-gene family, and reads without a unique V-gene family were excluded. In a later analysis, around 650 highly shared, low-generation-probability nucleotide sequences were removed to address suspected cross-contamination and a sequencing artifact. In a later analysis, a clonal expansion index for each public chain was calculated from normalized within-repertoire ranks of inferred template counts. In a later analysis, generation probabilities were computed with a VDJ recombination model fitted to out-of-frame rearrangements, and the resulting probabilities were checked against IGoR. A later analysis scored TCR-TCR, TCR-HLA and TCR-CMV co-occurrence with hypergeometric tests, applying a repertoire-size bias correction to TCR pairs. False discovery rates were estimated in a later analysis by permuting HLA or CMV assignments 20 times. In a later analysis, co-occurring TCRs were grouped using DBSCAN, with TCRdist sequence similarity added in when clustering inside HLA-allele-positive subsets. Co-occurrence clustering excluded repertoires with fewer than 30,000 or more than 120,000 public chains, plus five with anomalous nucleotide sharing. The source is immuneACCESS, and TCRdb retained only in-frame sequences with V and J called. Part of the clones is not carried over; for the studies checked, unresolved V genes explain less than half of this, and the remainder is unexplained. That table is the source of V, J and clone size, and D and trimming were worked out from the DNA. Per the sample table, the count is tens of thousands of clones. Clones ranked in the top ten supply approximately 0.58% of the sample.

In total, just over 650 healthy bone marrow donors made up the cohort. At the time of sampling, all cohort members were nominally healthy, though unrecorded immune exposures were likely present. The donor was CMV seronegative and belonged to the group of over 350 seronegative cohort members. A peripheral blood sample was provided by each donor, and peripheral blood mononuclear cells were used for TCR beta sequencing. The Qiagen DNeasy Blood Extraction Kit was used to extract genomic DNA from the blood cell samples. Trimming accounts for 2 bases at V and 8 bases at J, while the number of junction bases matched to no gene is 11. In the germline V gene (reference sequence), CDR1 corresponds to SEHNR and CDR2 to FQNEAQ. The CDR3 has 15 amino acids, counting the end cysteine and phenylalanine. Only CDR3 DNA remains: 45 bases, in frame from the first base. On this clone: The antigen it recognizes is unknown.

Beyond this particular receptor, the publication reports: In an earlier analysis of approximately 600 of the donors, most TCR beta V segments were observed in productive rearrangements about 87% or about 30% of the time, broadly matching IMGT annotations. An association between a missense DCLRE1C variant and V-gene and J-gene trimming of TCR beta chains was found in a later genetic analysis and replicated in an independent cohort. According to a later analysis, TCR association rates differed among HLA loci, with DRB1 alleles showing the most associated TCRs and HLA-C alleles showing the fewest. Linkage disequilibrium might explain the correlated functional status among segregating V segments, but an unknown experimental factor could not be excluded. The classifier was reported to diagnose cytomegalovirus status with high specificity and sensitivity in both the original and validation cohorts. Some IMGT-functional V segments, including TRBV6-2 and TRBV6-3, could not be distinguished by the 87-base-pair reads and were therefore excluded. Strong co-occurrence of HLA alleles, especially DR and DQ, made assigning TCR associations to individual alleles difficult. Because some donors lacked HLA typing at each locus, the association tests relied only on the typed subset. A further reported finding was that TCR beta sequences accurately predicted the HLA-A and HLA-B alleles for most subjects in the first cohort. CMV serostatus was the only immune exposure information available for the cohort. The sequencing pipeline was judged likely to have produced a cluster of highly shared sequence variants as a technical artifact. While some public TCRs were present in many individuals, most TCR sequences turned up only very rarely across donors. Most CMV-associated TCR beta chains appeared to be HLA-restricted in a later analysis, and the HLA associations seemed to be driven largely by CMV exposure. In the study, around 160 TCR beta chains were listed as associated with cytomegalovirus. In vitro tests confirmed that three of the cytomegalovirus-associated TCR beta chains recognize cytomegalovirus antigens. The earlier analysis of 587 of the donors excluded some 15 rarely observed V segments, including chromosome 9 orphons, because counts were too low. The authors suggested that the approach could potentially be extended to other disease states and immunological phenotypes. The presence/absence analyses assumed that sequencing depth was roughly uniform across donors, and that assumption may not be true. In a later analysis, 16,951 TCR beta sequences were associated with specific HLA alleles at a false discovery rate of 0.05. Compared with the roughly 720-donor mean, donors in an Asian-associated ancestry cluster had fewer N-insertions in productive TCRs, according to a later genetic analysis. In this cohort, only TCR beta chains were sequenced, and detectable features were limited by the absence of alpha or paired-chain data. Several of the top co-occurrence clusters appeared to be linked to parvovirus B19, influenza, CMV and Epstein-Barr virus, according to a later analysis. In a later analysis, HLA-associated TCR beta chains showed more clonal expansion and lower generation probabilities than non-associated chains that were equally common.

This clonotype originated in a man in his forties or fifties in good health and CMV-seronegative. The chain links TRBV7-9 with TRBJ1-2, and TRBD1 matches 7 of the central bases. The sequenced sample consisted of PBMCs. DNA sequence: TGTGCCAGCAGCTTATCGTCAACAGGGGTCGGAGGCTACACCTTC. This sequence encodes CASSLSSTGVGGYTF.